These 26 T cell receptor beta chains share one sample of origin, sequenced in a study of shared clonotypes between healthy human individuals. Generated by immunoSEQ multiplex PCR, the TCRdb table keeps only in-frame clones and is missing some. The data contain about 700,000 clones, around 90% of them seen just once; the ten biggest clones take up more than 20%. Naive CD8 cells lacked CD45RO, underwent positive selection for CCR7 and left out terminally differentiated effector memory CD45RA+ cells. Source material: naive CD8+ T cells sorted from blood. The source of these receptors is a man aged 25 to 45 in good health.

The count of this clone is one. This chain uses TRBV27 with TRBJ2-7, with D tentatively TRBD1 or TRBD2 (5 bases each). Germline V gene sequence: CDR1 MNHEY, CDR2 SMNVEV (reference sequence). Trimming cost V 6 bases and J 2 bases, with 17 bases left between them. This CDR3 has 15 amino acids. The CDR3 region has the DNA TGTGCCAGCAGAACCGGGACCCCGACACCCTACGAGCAGTACTTC. Translated, it gives CASRTGTPTPYEQYF.

The rearrangement joins TRBV5-6 to TRBJ2-1; TRBD1 is a possible D gene (6 bases). The germline gives CDR1 SGHDT, CDR2 YYEEEE. The CDR3 spans 16 residues. Trimming stripped 4 bases from V and 3 bases from J, with 17 bases between. CDR3 nucleotides: TGTGCCAGCAGCAAAGGCACGGCAGGGGTCTACAATGAGCAGTTCTTC. It is translated as CASSKGTAGVYNEQFF.

The CDR3 coding sequence is TGTGCCAGCAGCCAGGGACAGGGTTTGAGTGGCTACACCTTC. This sequence encodes CASSQGQGLSGYTF. The rearrangement links TRBV7-9 to TRBJ1-2; TRBD1 agrees at 9 bases. CDR1 and CDR2 from the germline V gene are SEHNR and FQNEAQ (reference sequence). J gave up 7 bases and V 5 bases, and 8 bases lay outside the gene matches. The CDR3 has 14 residues. The full variable domain, rest sourced from reference TRBV7-9 and TRBJ1-2, is DTGVSQNPRHKITKRGQNVTFRCDPISEHNRLYWYRQTLGQGPEFLTYFQNEAQLEKSRLLSDRFSAERPKGSFSTLEIQRTEQGDSAMYLCASSQGQGLSGYTFGSGTRLTVV.

Written as DNA, the CDR3 is TGTGCCAGCAGTTTAAACTGGGTGTACGAGCAGTACTTC. Amino acids: CASSLNWVYEQYF. V is TRBV27 and J is TRBJ2-7; no reliable D call. V lost 2 bases to trimming and J lost 4 bases, with 9 bases between them. Germline V gene lookup returns CDR1 MNHEY and CDR2 SMNVEV (reference sequence). This CDR3 comprises 13 residues.

The V and J genes are TRBV7-9 and TRBJ2-1, with 8 bases lining up with TRBD2. J was trimmed by 4 bases and V by 4 bases; bases with no gene match: 9. This CDR3 contains 16 residues. Germline CDR1 SEHNR, CDR2 FQNEAQ (reference sequence). The CDR3 loop reads CASSYVAGPYYNEQFF. The DNA of the CDR3 is TGTGCCAGCAGCTACGTAGCGGGACCCTATTACAATGAGCAGTTCTTC.

This sequence joins TRBV19 and TRBJ1-5, with D unresolved. The CDR3 covers 14 residues. V was trimmed by 7 bases and J by 1 base, leaving 11 bases between them. Germline V gives CDR1 LNHDA, CDR2 SQIVND (reference sequence). DNA of the CDR3: TGTGCCAGTAACGAACTAACCAGCAATCAGCCCCAGCATTTT. Translation: CASNELTSNQPQHF. The complete variable domain, with remaining parts taken from reference TRBV19 and TRBJ1-5, reads DGGITQSPKYLFRKEGQNVTLSCEQNLNHDAMYWYRQDPGQGLRLIYYSQIVNDFQKGDIAEGYSVSREKKESFPLTVTSAQKNPTAFYLCASNELTSNQPQHFGDGTRLSIL.

The chain couples TRBV25-1 to TRBJ1-4; D call uncertain. CDR1 and CDR2 (germline): MGHDK, SYGVNS. This CDR3 spans 12 amino acids. Trimming shortened V by 5 bases and J by 10 bases, and 11 bases separated the two germline ends. CDR3: CASSPRTGKLFF. As DNA, the CDR3 is TGTGCCAGCAGTCCTCGGACGGGAAAACTGTTTTTT.

The rearrangement uses TRBV5-1 and TRBJ2-1; D remains unclear. Germline V gene lookup returns CDR1 SGHRS and CDR2 YFSETQ. V lost 0 bases to trimming and J lost 0 bases, with 1 base between them. The CDR3 is made up of 13 amino acids. CDR3 DNA sequence: TGCGCCAGCAGCTTGGGCTCCTACAATGAGCAGTTCTTC. It yields the protein CASSLGSYNEQFF.

This clone occurred a few times. The chain links TRBV11-2 to TRBJ2-5; 7 bases map to TRBD1. From germline, CDR1 is SGHAT and CDR2 FQNNGV. The trim removed 5 bases at V and 4 bases at J, leaving 7 bases unmatched. The CDR3 is made up of 14 amino acids. The CDR3 DNA follows: TGTGCCAGCAGCGACAGGGTCGTTGGAGAGACCCAGTACTTC. Translating gives CASSDRVVGETQYF.

V usage is TRBV19 and J usage is TRBJ1-1, with a weak D call TRBD1 (6 bases). Per germline, CDR1 LNHDA and CDR2 SQIVND (reference sequence). The CDR3 extends over 14 amino acids. Deletions cut 8 bases from V and 0 bases from J, with 13 bases between. The CDR3, as DNA: TGTGCCAGTGGCCAGCAGGGGATGAACACTGAAGCTTTCTTT. This codes for CASGQQGMNTEAFF. Full variable domain (remainder filled in from reference TRBV19 and TRBJ1-1): DGGITQSPKYLFRKEGQNVTLSCEQNLNHDAMYWYRQDPGQGLRLIYYSQIVNDFQKGDIAEGYSVSREKKESFPLTVTSAQKNPTAFYLCASGQQGMNTEAFFGQGTRLTVV.

The chain is built from TRBV7-6 and TRBJ2-1, with a weak D call TRBD2 (7 bases). Trimming stripped 1 base from V and 4 bases from J, with 14 bases between. Germline values: CDR1 SGHVS, CDR2 FNYEAQ. This CDR3 has 16 residues. DNA for the CDR3: TGTGCCAGCAGCTTAGATTGGGCGGGGGCTTACAATGAGCAGTTCTTC. This sequence encodes CASSLDWAGAYNEQFF.

The chain recombines TRBV27 with TRBJ2-3, with 7 nucleotides matching TRBD1. The CDR3 has 14 residues. With 4 bases clipped from V and 5 bases from J, the junction kept 6 bases outside the gene matches. CDR1 MNHEY and CDR2 SMNVEV come from the germline V gene (reference sequence). CDR3 coding DNA: TGTGCCAGCAGTTCCTTAGACAGGGTAGATACGCAGTATTTT. Translating it yields CASSSLDRVDTQYF.

This sequence joins TRBV6-1 and TRBJ2-1; possibly TRBD2 for D (6 bases). Germline V gives CDR1 MNHNS, CDR2 SASEGT. There are 13 residues in the CDR3. V gave up 4 bases and J gave up 7 bases, with 11 bases separating them. The CDR3 sequence: CASSGLVWNEQFF. CDR3 coding DNA: TGTGCCAGCAGTGGACTAGTGTGGAATGAGCAGTTCTTC.

This clone was found once. The rearrangement uses TRBV5-8 and TRBJ2-5; TRBD2 matches 10 bases. The CDR3 sequence is 15 residues long. The junction had 1 base not matched to a gene; V was cut back by 0 bases and J by 2 bases. Germline V gives CDR1 SGHTS, CDR2 YDEGEE. Here the CDR3 DNA reads TGTGCCAGCAGCTTGGGGACTAGCGGTCAAGAGACCCAGTACTTC. Translation gives CASSLGTSGQETQYF.

This chain links TRBV7-9 with TRBJ1-4; D is uncertain. V gave up 1 base and J gave up 7 bases, with 10 bases separating them. This CDR3 contains 14 residues. Germline V gives CDR1 SEHNR, CDR2 FQNEAQ (reference sequence). In nucleotides, the CDR3 is TGTGCCAGCAGCTTAGGCCTACTGGGTGAAAAACTGTTTTTT. Amino acid sequence: CASSLGLLGEKLFF.

About this clone: This specimen includes other DNA sequences encoding the same CDR3. The chain joins TRBV27 to TRBJ2-7, with 9 bases lining up with TRBD1. Germline lookup yields CDR1 MNHEY and CDR2 SMNVEV (reference sequence). V lost 6 bases, J lost 3 bases, and 3 bases stayed unmatched. The CDR3 has 13 amino acids. The CDR3 DNA follows: TGTGCCAGCAGCCGACAGGGGGACTACGAGCAGTACTTC. Its protein is CASSRQGDYEQYF.

V and J are TRBV27 and TRBJ2-2, with 8 bases that match TRBD2. The CDR3 has 17 amino acids. Per the germline V gene, CDR1 is MNHEY and CDR2 is SMNVEV (reference sequence). V gave up 8 bases and J gave up 5 bases; unmatched junction bases: 16. CDR3 sequence (DNA): TGTGCCAGCGCTTTGGCGGGGGGCGATTTGTATACCGGGGAGCTGTTTTTT. As protein: CASALAGGDLYTGELFF.

This chain connects TRBV9 to TRBJ2-1, with D perhaps TRBD2 (6 bases). Germline values: CDR1 SGDLS, CDR2 YYNGEE. The CDR3 sequence is 16 residues long. V was clipped by 3 bases and J by 0 bases, with 13 bases between them. In DNA, the CDR3 is TGTGCCAGCAGCGGCGGGACCCACCCCTCCTACAATGAGCAGTTCTTC. Protein: CASSGGTHPSYNEQFF.

J is TRBJ2-7 and V is TRBV19, with D perhaps matching TRBD2 (6 bases). The CDR3 consists of 15 residues. Germline V gene data show CDR1 as LNHDA and CDR2 as SQIVND (reference sequence). V shed 3 bases and J shed 3 bases, with 15 bases lying between them. The CDR3 loop reads CASSIFFGGNYEQYF. DNA of the CDR3: TGTGCCAGTAGTATTTTTTTCGGCGGGAACTACGAGCAGTACTTC.

The chain has TRBV4-1 and TRBJ2-2, with 8 bases fitting TRBD2. The CDR3 is made up of 16 amino acids. Looked up from germline, CDR1 is MGHRA and CDR2 is YSYEKL. Trimming took 1 base from V and 5 from J; bases not matched to a gene: 6. CDR3 region: CASSQVAGGLTGELFF. In nucleotides, the CDR3 is TGCGCCAGCAGCCAAGTTGCGGGGGGTTTAACCGGGGAGCTGTTTTTT.

This chain joins TRBV30 and TRBJ2-2; D is possibly TRBD2 (6 bases). V lost 2 bases to trimming and J lost 6 bases, with 7 bases between them. CDR1 and CDR2 (germline): GTSNPN, SVGIG (reference sequence). This CDR3 contains 12 residues. The CDR3 DNA sequence: TGTGCCTGGAGTCGGGGGTCCGGGGAGCTGTTTTTT. This encodes CAWSRGSGELFF. Looking up the rest from reference TRBV30 and TRBJ2-2 gives the full variable domain: SQTIHQWPATLVQPVGSPLSLECTVEGTSNPNLYWYRQAAGRGLQLLFYSVGIGQISSEVPQNLSASRPQDRQFILSSKKLLLSDSGFYLCAWSRGSGELFFGEGSRLTVL.

The rearrangement links TRBV29-1 to TRBJ2-5; TRBD2 aligns across 7 bases. Germline CDR1 reads SQVTM; CDR2 reads ANQGSEA. The CDR3 is made up of 14 amino acids. J lost 4 bases, V lost 2 bases, and 7 bases had no gene match. CDR3 DNA: TGCAGCGTTGAATCGGCGGGAGTTATAGAGACCCAGTACTTC. Translated: CSVESAGVIETQYF.

V and J are TRBV10-1 and TRBJ2-7; maybe TRBD2 (5 bases). This CDR3 is built from 16 residues. V lost 2 bases, J lost 3 bases, and 17 bases lay in between. CDR1 is WNHNN and CDR2 is SYGVQD in the germline V gene (reference sequence). The CDR3 is CASSEGTRTAVYEQYF. In DNA, the CDR3 is TGCGCCAGCAGTGAGGGAACTAGAACCGCTGTCTACGAGCAGTACTTC.

The chain links TRBV11-2 to TRBJ2-3; possible D gene TRBD1, 6 bases. Germline assignment: CDR1 SGHAT and CDR2 FQNNGV. This CDR3 spans 15 amino acids. V was pared by 6 bases and J by 0 bases, with 13 bases between. The CDR3: CASRLMQGSTDTQYF. The CDR3 nucleotides read TGTGCCAGCAGATTGATGCAGGGGAGCACAGATACGCAGTATTTT.

Comment on this clone: At one end, the junction sequence differs from germline, possibly due to a read error. The V gene is TRBV7-9, the J gene TRBJ2-5, with D tentatively TRBD1 (5 bases). CDR3 size: 15 residues. Looked up from germline, CDR1 is SEHNR and CDR2 is FQNEAQ (reference sequence). DNA of the CDR3: TGTGCCGGCAGCATCCTTCAGGGCGGAAGGGAGACCCAGTACTTC. Encoded protein: CAGSILQGGRETQYF.

The rearrangement joins TRBV6-6 to TRBJ2-1, with D possibly matching TRBD2 (6 bases). V was pared by 5 bases and J by 7 bases, with 6 bases between. The CDR3 extends over 11 amino acids. Germline V CDR1 and CDR2: MNHNY, SVGAGI (reference sequence). CDR3 sequence reads: CASSAGNEQFF. DNA of the CDR3: TGTGCCAGCAGTGCGGGGAATGAGCAGTTCTTC.